This TCR beta chain was identified during a study of blood T cell repertoires in COVID-19. For the study at large: There were acute and convalescent COVID-19 samples, and they came from the United States, Italy and Spain. From T cells, B-cell-depleted T cells, or PBMCs came the material, which was cDNA or gDNA.

Measured with immunoSEQ multiplex PCR; TCRdb has only the in-frame clones, and not every one. The sample has about 190,000 clones; about 84% are singletons. This CDR3 has 16 residues. Looked up from germline, CDR1 is KGHSH and CDR2 is LQKENI. V lost 4 bases to trimming and J lost 2 bases, with 15 bases between them. All enrollees were roughly 18 to 100 years old and from roughly 22 US areas. In assigning cohorts, the study relied on participant-reported clinical history. This chain uses TRBV18 with TRBJ2-1; D unresolved. The sequencing input was PBMCs or T cells enriched from blood (not recorded which). The clonotype comes from a man aged 40-55 years with acute COVID-19. In nucleotides, the CDR3 is TGTGCCAGCTCACGAGCGTCCGACTTAACCTACAATGAGCAGTTCTTC. Translated: CASSRASDLTYNEQFF. Based on the CDR3 plus reference TRBV18 and TRBJ2-1, the full variable domain is NAGVMQNPRHLVRRRGQEARLRCSPMKGHSHVYWYRQLPEEGLKFMVYLQKENIIDESGMPKERFSAEFPKEGPSILRIQQVVRGDSAAYFCASSRASDLTYNEQFFGPGTRLTVL.